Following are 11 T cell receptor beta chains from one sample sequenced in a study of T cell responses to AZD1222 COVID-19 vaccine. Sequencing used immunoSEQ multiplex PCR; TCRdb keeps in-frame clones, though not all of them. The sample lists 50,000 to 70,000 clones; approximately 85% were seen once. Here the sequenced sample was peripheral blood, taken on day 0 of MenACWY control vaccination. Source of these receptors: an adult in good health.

The chain's CDR3 is CASSFQETQYF. The CDR3 DNA reads as TGTGCCAGCAGCTTCCAAGAGACCCAGTACTTC. This sequence joins TRBV11-1 and TRBJ2-5; D gene unclear. This CDR3 contains 11 residues. Germline CDR1 SGHAT, CDR2 FQDESV (reference sequence). V gave up 3 bases and J gave up 1 base, with 0 bases separating them.

DNA of the CDR3: TGTGCCAGCAGCTCCCAGGGGGCATCTGGAAACACCATATATTTT. Translation gives CASSSQGASGNTIYF. This chain connects TRBV7-2 to TRBJ1-3; 8 bases fit TRBD1. The CDR3 covers 15 residues. Looked up from germline, CDR1 is SGHTA and CDR2 is FQGNSA. V lost 4 bases and J lost 1; bases outside the gene matches: 3.

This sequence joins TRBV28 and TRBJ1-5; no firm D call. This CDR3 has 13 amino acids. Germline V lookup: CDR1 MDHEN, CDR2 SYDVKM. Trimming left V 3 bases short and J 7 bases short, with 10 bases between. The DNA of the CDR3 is TGTGCCAGCAGTTTGGTGTCCCGGCAGCCCCAGCATTTT. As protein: CASSLVSRQPQHF.

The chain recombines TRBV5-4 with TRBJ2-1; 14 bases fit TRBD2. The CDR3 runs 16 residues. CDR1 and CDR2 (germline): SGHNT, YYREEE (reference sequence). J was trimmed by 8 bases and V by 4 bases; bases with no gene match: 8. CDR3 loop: CASSPGTSGSDDEQFF. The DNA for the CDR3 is TGTGCCAGCAGCCCCGGGACTAGCGGGAGCGATGATGAGCAGTTCTTC.

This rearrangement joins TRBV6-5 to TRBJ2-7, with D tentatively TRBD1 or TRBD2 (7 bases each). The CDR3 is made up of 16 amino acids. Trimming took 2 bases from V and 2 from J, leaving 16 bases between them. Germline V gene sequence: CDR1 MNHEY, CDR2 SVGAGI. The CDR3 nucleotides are TGTGCCAGCAGTTACACTCAGACAGGGAGGGCCTACGAGCAGTACTTC. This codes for CASSYTQTGRAYEQYF.

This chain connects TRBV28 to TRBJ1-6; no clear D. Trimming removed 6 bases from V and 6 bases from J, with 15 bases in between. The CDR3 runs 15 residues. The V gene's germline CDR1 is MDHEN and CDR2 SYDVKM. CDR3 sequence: CASSRSESSNSPLHF. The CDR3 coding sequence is TGTGCCAGCAGCAGATCAGAGAGTTCTAATTCACCCCTCCACTTT. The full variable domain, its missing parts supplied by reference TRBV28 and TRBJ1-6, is DVKVTQSSRYLVKRTGEKVFLECVQDMDHENMFWYRQDPGLGLRLIYFSYDVKMKEKGDIPEGYSVSREKKERFSLILESASTNQTSMYLCASSRSESSNSPLHFGNGTRLTVT.

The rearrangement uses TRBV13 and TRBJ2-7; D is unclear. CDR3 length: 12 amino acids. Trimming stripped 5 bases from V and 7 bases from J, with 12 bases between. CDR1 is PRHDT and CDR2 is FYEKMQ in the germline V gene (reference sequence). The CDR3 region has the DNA TGTGCCAGCAGCAAGACAAGGGTTGAGCAGTACTTC. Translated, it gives CASSKTRVEQYF.

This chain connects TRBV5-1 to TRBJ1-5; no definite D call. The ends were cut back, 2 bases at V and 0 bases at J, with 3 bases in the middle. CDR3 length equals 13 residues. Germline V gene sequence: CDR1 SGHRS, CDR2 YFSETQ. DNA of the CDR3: TGCGCCAGCAGCTTCGGTAGCAATCAGCCCCAGCATTTT. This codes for CASSFGSNQPQHF.

CDR3 amino acids: CASSLMASSSTDTQYF. Written as DNA, the CDR3 is TGTGCCAGCAGCTTGATGGCTTCCTCTAGCACAGATACGCAGTATTTT. The rearrangement joins TRBV5-5 to TRBJ2-3; D not resolved. The germline CDR1 and CDR2 sequences are SGHKS and YYEKEE (reference sequence). Trimming removed 1 base at V and 0 bases at J, with 12 bases between. There are 16 residues in the CDR3.

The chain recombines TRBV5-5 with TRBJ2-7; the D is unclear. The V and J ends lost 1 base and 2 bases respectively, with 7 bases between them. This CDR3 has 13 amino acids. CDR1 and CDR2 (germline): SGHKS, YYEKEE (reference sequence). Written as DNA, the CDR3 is TGTGCCAGCAGCTTGAGGGAACCCTACGAGCAGTACTTC. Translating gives CASSLREPYEQYF.

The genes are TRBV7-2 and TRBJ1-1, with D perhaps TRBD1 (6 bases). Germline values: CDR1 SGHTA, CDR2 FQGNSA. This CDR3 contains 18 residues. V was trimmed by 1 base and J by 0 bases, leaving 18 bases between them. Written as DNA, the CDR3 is TGTGCCAGCAGCTTAGGAGGGGGGGTGGCAGGCATGAACACTGAAGCTTTCTTT. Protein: CASSLGGGVAGMNTEAFF.